Each of the 8 T cell receptor beta chains below was sequenced from the same sample in a study of blood T cell repertoires in COVID-19. Here immunoSEQ multiplex PCR was the method, and the copy in TCRdb shows in-frame clones only, minus some. Of approximately 190,000 clones listed, 82% are singletons. The sequencing sample was made of peripheral blood. These receptors all stem from a human donor with acute or convalescent COVID-19. The donor label of this sample is uncertain.

The chain links TRBV6-4 to TRBJ2-3, with D possibly matching TRBD2 (6 bases). CDR1 is MRHNA and CDR2 is SNTAGT in the germline V gene. V lost 6 bases and J lost 6, with 7 bases in between. The CDR3 sequence is 11 residues long. DNA for the CDR3: TGTGCCAGCAGGGCGGGGGATACGCAGTATTTT. This sequence encodes CASRAGDTQYF.

With regard to this clone: Sequence at one end of the junction differs from germline and may be a read error. The CDR3 is CASSPPSTYEKLFF. CDR3 in DNA: TGTGCCAGCAGTCCTCCGTCAACTTATGAAAAACTGTTTTTT. The chain links TRBV28 to TRBJ1-4; D gene uncertain. The germline CDR1 and CDR2 sequences are MDHEN and SYDVKM. This CDR3 spans 14 amino acids.

The DNA for the CDR3 is TGTGCCAGCTCATTAATAGCGGGACCCCCCACAGATACGCAGTATTTT. This codes for CASSLIAGPPTDTQYF. V and J are TRBV18 and TRBJ2-3; 8 nucleotides line up with TRBD2. This CDR3 comprises 16 residues. Germline V lookup: CDR1 KGHSH, CDR2 LQKENI. Trimming cost V 5 bases and J 2 bases; bases outside gene matches: 9.

Regarding this clone: Given a much more abundant clone one base away, this may be a read error. The chain recombines TRBV6-2 or TRBV6-3 with TRBJ1-2; tentatively, D is TRBD1 (5 bases). The CDR3 is made up of 14 amino acids. Germline V CDR1 and CDR2: MNHEY, SVGEGT. V was trimmed by 0 bases and J by 3 bases, leaving 8 bases between them. The DNA of the CDR3 is TGTGCCAGCAGTTACTCAGGCAGGGACTATGGCTACACCTTC. Translating it yields CASSYSGRDYGYTF.

The chain carries TRBV2 and TRBJ2-1; TRBD2 is a possible D gene (5 bases). There are 14 residues in the CDR3. The V end was cut by 5 bases, the J end by 9 bases, with 17 bases between. In germline, CDR1 is SNHLY, CDR2 FYNNEI. CDR3 nucleotide sequence: TGTGCCAGCAGTCCCCACACCGCGAGGGCTGAGCAGTTCTTC. It translates to CASSPHTARAEQFF.

V is TRBV9 and J is TRBJ2-1; 7 bases map to TRBD2. The V segment lost 0 bases and the J segment 0 bases; nucleotides outside the gene matches: 0. Germline lookup yields CDR1 SGDLS and CDR2 YYNGEE. The CDR3 loop spans 15 amino acids. DNA for the CDR3: TGTGCCAGCAGCGTAGTAGCGGGCTCCTACAATGAGCAGTTCTTC. Protein product: CASSVVAGSYNEQFF.

This clone was recorded once. The CDR3 DNA is TGTGCCAGCAGCTTAGGATCAGGGGGAGGTGAAAAACTGTTTTTT. As protein: CASSLGSGGGEKLFF. The gene calls are TRBV7-9 and TRBJ1-4, with 7 bases that match TRBD1. The length of the CDR3 is 15 residues. CDR1 and CDR2 from the germline V gene are SEHNR and FQNEAQ (reference sequence). J was trimmed by 7 bases and V by 1 base; bases with no gene match: 6. Based on the CDR3 plus reference TRBV7-9 and TRBJ1-4, the full variable domain is DTGVSQNPRHKITKRGQNVTFRCDPISEHNRLYWYRQTLGQGPEFLTYFQNEAQLEKSRLLSDRFSAERPKGSFSTLEIQRTEQGDSAMYLCASSLGSGGGEKLFFGSGTQLSVL.

This clone was counted ten times or more. The chain is built from TRBV29-1 and TRBJ1-2; 9 nucleotides line up with TRBD1. This CDR3 is 12 amino acids long. Germline CDR1 and CDR2: SQVTM and ANQGSEA. J was trimmed by 8 bases and V by 6 bases; bases with no gene match: 7. The CDR3, as DNA: TGCAGCGTCACAGGGGGCGTGGGAGGCTACACCTTC. Translating it yields CSVTGGVGGYTF.